What follows are 9 T cell receptor beta chains derived from one specimen sequenced in a study of blood T cell repertoires in COVID-19. Here immunoSEQ multiplex PCR was the method, and the copy in TCRdb shows in-frame clones only, minus some. The sample carries about 120,000 clones, roughly three quarters recorded once. The material sequenced was peripheral blood. Receptors originate from an elderly woman with acute or convalescent COVID-19.

The chain couples TRBV18 to TRBJ1-2; TRBD1 might be the D (5 bases). The CDR3 loop spans 17 amino acids. The germline CDR1 and CDR2 sequences are KGHSH and LQKENI. Trimming stripped 3 bases from V and 4 bases from J, with 21 bases between. CDR3 bases: TGTGCCAGCTCACCTATTACTGACAGTCTCTATAGCTATGGCTACACCTTC. Translating it yields CASSPITDSLYSYGYTF. Full variable domain (missing parts from reference TRBV18 and TRBJ1-2): NAGVMQNPRHLVRRRGQEARLRCSPMKGHSHVYWYRQLPEEGLKFMVYLQKENIIDESGMPKERFSAEFPKEGPSILRIQQVVRGDSAAYFCASSPITDSLYSYGYTFGSGTRLTVV.

The chain links TRBV18 to TRBJ2-7; TRBD1 might be the D (5 bases). The V end lost 4 bases, the J end lost 5 bases, and 15 bases lay between the germline ends. Germline V gene sequence: CDR1 KGHSH, CDR2 LQKENI. This CDR3 region has 14 residues. The DNA of the CDR3 is TGTGCCAGCTCACAGGGGTCCCCATCGGACGAGCAGTACTTC. Translation gives CASSQGSPSDEQYF.

The V gene is TRBV6-5, the J gene TRBJ2-2; 10 bases line up with TRBD1. Losses at the gene ends were 8 bases for V and 5 bases for J; bases not matched to a gene: 5. The CDR3 consists of 14 residues. Per germline, CDR1 MNHEY and CDR2 SVGAGI. CDR3 sequence: CASQDRGITGELFF. The CDR3 DNA follows: TGTGCCAGCCAGGACAGGGGGATAACCGGGGAGCTGTTTTTT.

The chain couples TRBV10-1 to TRBJ2-1; D not certain. Germline loops: CDR1 WNHNN, CDR2 SYGVQD (reference sequence). The CDR3 has 11 amino acids. Trimming took 8 bases from V and 2 from J, leaving 4 bases between them. The CDR3 DNA is TGCGCCAGCCCAGCCTACAATGAGCAGTTCTTC. Translating gives CASPAYNEQFF.

The genes are TRBV4-1 and TRBJ1-4; 10 bases fit TRBD1. Germline values: CDR1 MGHRA, CDR2 YSYEKL. Trimming removed 0 bases from V and 7 bases from J; junction bases left unmatched: 8. This CDR3 has 17 residues. The CDR3 region has the DNA TGCGCCAGCAGCCAAGAGGGAAGGACAGGGGGTCGTGAAAAACTGTTTTTT. Protein product: CASSQEGRTGGREKLFF.

The chain has TRBV19 and TRBJ1-6; TRBD1 is a possible D gene (5 bases). The CDR3 loop spans 12 amino acids. Trimming cost V 11 bases and J 4 bases, with 9 bases left between them. CDR1 and CDR2 from the germline V gene are LNHDA and SQIVND (reference sequence). DNA of the CDR3: TGTGCCTCCGGACAATATAATTCACCCCTCCACTTT. It yields the protein CASGQYNSPLHF.

This clone was counted between two and nine times. This rearrangement joins TRBV29-1 to TRBJ2-1; TRBD2 aligns across 8 bases. The CDR3 has 15 amino acids. The V gene end was trimmed by 5 bases and the J gene end by 2 bases; junction bases not matched to a gene: 8. Per germline, CDR1 SQVTM and CDR2 ANQGSEA. CDR3 residues: CSVQSAGVAYNEQFF. DNA for the CDR3: TGCAGCGTTCAATCAGCGGGAGTAGCCTACAATGAGCAGTTCTTC.

The V gene is TRBV5-1, the J gene TRBJ2-5; 7 bases align to TRBD2. Germline CDR1 is SGHRS and CDR2 is YFSETQ. V dropped 0 bases and J dropped 1; count of bases not matched to a gene: 3. CDR3 length equals 15 residues. CDR3 sequence: CASSLAGGAQETQYF. CDR3 bases: TGCGCCAGCAGCTTGGCGGGAGGAGCCCAAGAGACCCAGTACTTC. The complete variable domain, with remaining parts taken from reference TRBV5-1 and TRBJ2-5, reads KAGVTQTPRYLIKTRGQQVTLSCSPISGHRSVSWYQQTPGQGLQFLFEYFSETQRNKGNFPGRFSGRQFSNSRSEMNVSTLELGDSALYLCASSLAGGAQETQYFGPGTRLLVL.

There are a few counts of this clone. The rearrangement links TRBV7-2 to TRBJ2-5, with D possibly TRBD2 on 5 matching bases. The germline CDR1 and CDR2 sequences are SGHTA and FQGNSA. Trimming removed 3 bases at V and 5 bases at J, with 10 bases between. The CDR3 extends over 13 amino acids. CDR3 nucleotides: TGTGCCAGCAGCTTCTCGGGCGGGGAGACCCAGTACTTC. Translated: CASSFSGGETQYF.